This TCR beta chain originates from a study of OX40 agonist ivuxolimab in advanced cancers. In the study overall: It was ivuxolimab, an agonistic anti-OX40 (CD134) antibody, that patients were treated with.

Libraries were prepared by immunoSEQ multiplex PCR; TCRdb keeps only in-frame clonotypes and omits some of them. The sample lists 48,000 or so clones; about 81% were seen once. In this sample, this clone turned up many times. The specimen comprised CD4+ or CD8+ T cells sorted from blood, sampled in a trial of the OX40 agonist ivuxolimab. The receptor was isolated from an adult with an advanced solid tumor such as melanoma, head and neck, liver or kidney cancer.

CDR3 sequence (DNA): TGTGCCAGCAGTGACAACCCCTTCTCCTACGAGCAGTACTTC. Encoded protein: CASSDNPFSYEQYF. The V call is TRBV6-1, the J call TRBJ2-7; D is unresolved. Germline CDR1 is MNHNS and CDR2 is SASEGT. Deletions cut 3 bases from V and 0 bases from J, with 9 bases between. The CDR3 spans 14 residues.